This T cell receptor (beta chain) was recovered during a study of T cell clonotyping in hematopoietic cell transplantation. Clones were sequenced by immunoSEQ multiplex PCR, and TCRdb holds only the in-frame ones, with some missing. The table records 40,000 to 55,000 clones, around 94% of them present only once. The germline CDR1 and CDR2 sequences are SGHKS and YYEKEE (reference sequence). The ends were cut back, 4 bases at V and 0 bases at J, with 10 bases in the middle. CDR3 length: 14 amino acids. Regarding this clone: Its antigen remains unidentified.

General study findings and limits: At the given depth, recipient repertoires were over 95% de novo clonotypes. Higher Inverse Simpson Index values in graft donor and pretransplant recipient predicted broader posttransplant TCR diversity.

Sample: peripheral blood mononuclear cells. This sequence joins TRBV5-5 and TRBJ1-1; D call uncertain. The source of this sequence is a woman between 45 and 60 years old in good health. Some clones in this sample may be carry-over from other donors' samples. The CDR3 DNA reads as TGTGCCAGCAGCCGAGGGCCCATGAACACTGAAGCTTTCTTT. It specifies CASSRGPMNTEAFF.